What follows are 32 T cell receptor beta chains derived from one specimen sequenced in a study of blood T cell repertoires in COVID-19. Some clones are missing from TCRdb's copy, which holds only in-frame ones; the method was immunoSEQ multiplex PCR. The sample lists roughly 220,000 clones; approximately 84% were seen once. Sequencing was performed on peripheral blood. These TCRs come from a woman aged 60-75 years with acute or convalescent COVID-19.

The J gene is TRBJ1-5, the V gene TRBV19; TRBD1 agrees at 7 bases. V was pared by 6 bases and J by 4 bases, with 12 bases of the junction left unmatched. CDR1 is LNHDA and CDR2 is SQIVND in the germline V gene (reference sequence). The CDR3 has 16 amino acids. CDR3 in amino acids: CASRARGQSYNQPQHF. The CDR3 region has the DNA TGTGCCAGTAGAGCCAGGGGACAGAGTTATAATCAGCCCCAGCATTTT.

This chain connects TRBV7-8 to TRBJ1-4, with 8 bases fitting TRBD1. The V gene end was trimmed by 5 bases and the J gene end by 8 bases; junction bases not matched to a gene: 22. This CDR3 has 19 amino acids. The germline gives CDR1 SGHVS, CDR2 FQNEAQ. The CDR3 here is CASSHLKYTKQGVGEKLFF. DNA for the CDR3: TGTGCCAGCAGCCACCTTAAATACACCAAACAGGGGGTAGGAGAAAAACTGTTTTTT.

This chain uses TRBV7-3 with TRBJ2-1; 10 bases align to TRBD2. The V and J ends lost 0 bases and 6 bases, in that order; junction bases with no gene match: 8. Looked up from germline, CDR1 is SGHTA and CDR2 is FQGTGA. The CDR3 has 17 amino acids. The CDR3 DNA sequence: TGTGCCAGCAGCTTAACAAGCGGGGGGGCATTCTCCAATGAGCAGTTCTTC. As protein: CASSLTSGGAFSNEQFF.

The chain joins TRBV5-1 to TRBJ1-2; 12 bases are shared with TRBD1. Trimming cost V 3 bases and J 3 bases; bases outside gene matches: 6. The CDR3 totals 16 residues. Germline-derived CDR1 and CDR2 are SGHRS and YFSETQ. The CDR3 protein is CASSSGTGGVYYGYTF. CDR3 bases: TGCGCCAGCAGCTCGGGGACAGGGGGCGTTTACTATGGCTACACCTTC.

The chain is built from TRBV7-2 and TRBJ2-2; 9 nucleotides align to TRBD1. V lost 5 bases and J lost 9; bases outside the gene matches: 7. This CDR3 contains 14 residues. CDR1 is SGHTA and CDR2 is FQGNSA in the germline V gene. The CDR3: CASSPDRGTRELFF. CDR3 coding DNA: TGTGCCAGCAGCCCGGACAGGGGAACCCGGGAGCTGTTTTTT.

The genes are TRBV29-1 and TRBJ1-2; the D gene is possibly TRBD1 (5 bases). The germline gives CDR1 SQVTM, CDR2 ANQGSEA. Trimming shortened V by 2 bases and J by 4 bases, and 20 bases separated the two germline ends. There are 16 residues in the CDR3. In DNA form, the CDR3 reads TGCAGCGTTGAAAGAAGAGGCTTCGGCGGGGGCTATGGCTACACCTTC. It translates to CSVERRGFGGGYGYTF.

The rearrangement links TRBV27 to TRBJ2-5; 8 bases fit TRBD1. The ends lost 4 bases at V and 5 bases at J; junction bases unmatched: 9. Germline-derived CDR1 and CDR2 are MNHEY and SMNVEV (reference sequence). The CDR3 spans 15 residues. CDR3 nucleotide sequence: TGTGCCAGCAGTTATCGGACAGGGCCTCGGGAGACCCAGTACTTC. As protein: CASSYRTGPRETQYF.

V usage is TRBV7-2 and J usage is TRBJ1-1; D is unresolved. Germline CDR1 and CDR2: SGHTA and FQGNSA. The CDR3 sequence is 13 residues long. Trimming stripped 2 bases from V and 7 bases from J, with 11 bases between. CDR3 region: CASSLSPGYEAFF. The CDR3 region has the DNA TGTGCCAGCAGCTTAAGCCCAGGCTATGAAGCTTTCTTT.

This chain connects TRBV30 to TRBJ2-3; D gene ambiguous. The germline V and J ends were trimmed by 3 bases and 2 bases, with 9 bases remaining between them. The CDR3 runs to 13 residues. The germline V gene has CDR1 GTSNPN and CDR2 SVGIG (reference sequence). CDR3 nucleotide sequence: TGTGCCTGGAGCCTACCTTCCACAGATACGCAGTATTTT. Amino acid sequence: CAWSLPSTDTQYF.

The J gene is TRBJ1-2, the V gene TRBV7-8, with 9 bases aligning to TRBD1. The V segment lost 0 bases and the J segment 2 bases; nucleotides outside the gene matches: 16. The CDR3 totals 20 residues. Germline V gene data show CDR1 as SGHVS and CDR2 as FQNEAQ. CDR3 protein: CASSLARGAGQGLPNYGYTF. CDR3 in DNA: TGTGCCAGCAGCTTAGCGAGGGGTGCGGGACAGGGCCTACCGAACTATGGCTACACCTTC.

CDR3 amino acids: CASSPPDRGLMNTEAFF. In nucleotides, the CDR3 is TGTGCCAGCAGCCCTCCGGACAGGGGGCTCATGAACACTGAAGCTTTCTTT. V is TRBV3-1 (or the pseudogene TRBV3-2) and J is TRBJ1-1; TRBD1 matches 11 bases. The CDR3 is 17 residues long. Germline-derived CDR1 and CDR2 are LGHDT and YNNKEL (reference sequence). V shed 4 bases and J 0 bases; nucleotides not matched to a gene: 7.

The chain employs TRBV7-3 and TRBJ2-2; D is possibly TRBD1 (5 bases). The CDR3 sequence is 15 residues long. Germline CDR1 SGHTA, CDR2 FQGTGA. V shed 5 bases and J shed 5 bases, with 15 bases lying between them. DNA of the CDR3: TGTGCCAGCAGCCTAATGGGGCTTGGGACCGGGGAGCTGTTTTTT. This translates into CASSLMGLGTGELFF.

This rearrangement joins TRBV28 to TRBJ1-3, with D perhaps matching TRBD1 (5 bases). CDR1 and CDR2 (germline): MDHEN, SYDVKM. The CDR3 extends over 15 amino acids. With 2 bases removed from V and 8 bases from J, the gap between germline ends came to 16 bases. CDR3 sequence reads: CASSLGGTGGDTIYF. The CDR3 nucleotides read TGTGCCAGCAGTTTAGGAGGGACCGGTGGGGACACCATATATTTT.

This clone has just one count. The gene calls are TRBV18 and TRBJ2-3; 14 bases are shared with TRBD2. V gave up 5 bases and J gave up 0 bases; unmatched junction bases: 7. In germline, CDR1 is KGHSH, CDR2 LQKENI. This CDR3 comprises 18 residues. CDR3: CASSSGLAGVLSTDTQYF. The CDR3 region has the DNA TGTGCCAGCTCATCGGGACTAGCGGGGGTCTTGAGCACAGATACGCAGTATTTT.

This chain connects TRBV19 to TRBJ1-3; D is uncertain. The CDR3 loop spans 15 amino acids. Per the germline V gene, CDR1 is LNHDA and CDR2 is SQIVND (reference sequence). The V end lost 3 bases, the J end lost 1 base, and 10 bases lay between the germline ends. The CDR3 region is CASSITTGSGNTIYF. Written as DNA, the CDR3 is TGTGCCAGTAGTATTACGACGGGTTCTGGAAACACCATATATTTT.

CDR3 sequence reads: CASSLSTDNEQFF. The CDR3, as DNA: TGTGCCAGCAGTTTATCCACAGACAATGAGCAGTTCTTC. This chain uses TRBV12-3 or TRBV12-4 with TRBJ2-1, with unresolved D. CDR3 size: 13 residues. The V end was cut by 2 bases, the J end by 5 bases, with 7 bases between.

The chain uses TRBV2 and TRBJ2-7; 9 positions match TRBD1. V lost 6 bases, J lost 2 bases, and 5 bases stayed unmatched. Germline V lookup: CDR1 SNHLY, CDR2 FYNNEI. The CDR3 has 14 residues. The CDR3 DNA reads TGTGCCAGCAGAGAGGACAGGGGTCCCTACGAGCAGTACTTC. This sequence encodes CASREDRGPYEQYF.

The V gene is TRBV14, the J gene TRBJ2-5, with D possibly being TRBD1 (5 bases). Germline loops: CDR1 SGHDN, CDR2 FVKESK. This CDR3 spans 13 amino acids. V lost 4 bases and J lost 4, with 10 bases in between. The DNA for the CDR3 is TGTGCCAGCAGCCGTCAGGGAAGAGAGACCCAGTACTTC. Its protein product is CASSRQGRETQYF.

V gene TRBV20-1 combines with J gene TRBJ1-2, with 7 bases fitting TRBD1. V gave up 7 bases and J gave up 4 bases; unmatched junction bases: 3. The CDR3 covers 11 residues. Germline V gives CDR1 DFQATT, CDR2 SNEGSKA (reference sequence). CDR3 nucleotide sequence: TGCAGTGTCCAGGGGGGCTATGGCTACACCTTC. Translating gives CSVQGGYGYTF.

The chain carries TRBV7-2 and TRBJ2-3, with TRBD2 matching 13 bases. Germline CDR1 reads SGHTA; CDR2 reads FQGNSA. The V segment lost 1 base and the J segment 5 bases; nucleotides outside the gene matches: 6. This CDR3 is built from 17 residues. The CDR3 loop reads CASSLELAGGFIDTQYF. CDR3 DNA: TGTGCCAGCAGCTTAGAACTAGCGGGGGGGTTCATAGATACGCAGTATTTT.

The chain carries TRBV10-3 and TRBJ1-2, with 10 bases fitting TRBD1. The CDR3 runs 14 residues. Germline-derived CDR1 and CDR2 are ENHRY and SYGVKD. After removal of 6 bases from V and 8 bases from J, the junction contained 9 bases not matched to a gene. The CDR3 here is CAISGSGTGVGYTF. Here the CDR3 DNA reads TGTGCCATCAGCGGATCGGGGACAGGGGTCGGCTACACCTTC.

V gene TRBV15 combines with J gene TRBJ1-2, with TRBD1 identical over 7 bases. The CDR3 length is 16 residues. Germline CDR1 and CDR2: LNHNV and YYDKDF (reference sequence). V dropped 5 bases and J dropped 0; count of bases not matched to a gene: 9. CDR3 in amino acids: CATSATGTEANYGYTF. CDR3 in DNA: TGTGCCACCAGCGCGACCGGGACAGAGGCTAACTATGGCTACACCTTC.

For the CDR3, the DNA is TGCAGCGCCACGACAGGGGGCAATGAGTACAACACTGAAGCTTTCTTT. Its protein product is CSATTGGNEYNTEAFF. V is TRBV29-1 and J is TRBJ1-1, with 10 bases aligning to TRBD1. V gave up 7 bases and J gave up 2 bases; unmatched junction bases: 13. This CDR3 spans 16 amino acids. Germline-derived CDR1 and CDR2 are SQVTM and ANQGSEA.

The chain employs TRBV7-9 and TRBJ2-7; maybe TRBD1 (6 bases). The CDR3 totals 14 residues. The germline CDR1 and CDR2 sequences are SEHNR and FQNEAQ (reference sequence). Here the CDR3 DNA reads TGTGCCAGCAGCTTTAACCGGGACATGCAAAGGATTGGTGTC. As protein: CASSFNRDMQRIGV.

This chain uses TRBV24-1 with TRBJ1-5, with D tentatively TRBD1 (5 bases). The ends were cut back, 3 bases at V and 7 bases at J, with 9 bases in the middle. The germline V gene has CDR1 KGHDR and CDR2 SFDVKD. This CDR3 has 13 amino acids. The CDR3 coding sequence is TGTGCCACCAGTGATGGGGGGGTCCAGCCCCAGCATTTT. It encodes CATSDGGVQPQHF.

The rearrangement links TRBV10-3 to TRBJ2-1; tentative D call: TRBD2 (6 bases). The CDR3 is 14 residues long. Between the trimmed V and J ends, which lost 7 bases and 7 bases, there was a span of 17 bases. CDR1 and CDR2 from the germline V gene are ENHRY and SYGVKD. CDR3 residues: CAIKGGEASNEQFF. CDR3 nucleotides: TGTGCCATCAAAGGCGGGGAGGCCAGTAATGAGCAGTTCTTC.

The genes are TRBV9 and TRBJ1-4; tentative D call: TRBD1 (6 bases). V lost 4 bases to trimming and J lost 4 bases, with 14 bases between them. Germline CDR1 SGDLS, CDR2 YYNGEE. The CDR3 spans 15 residues. The CDR3 bases are TGTGCCAGCAGCTCCACGCAGGGGAATAATGAAAAACTGTTTTTT. Amino acids: CASSSTQGNNEKLFF.

The rearrangement links TRBV7-9 to TRBJ1-2; 7 bases match TRBD1. The V gene's germline CDR1 is SEHNR and CDR2 FQNEAQ (reference sequence). The ends lost 5 bases at V and 0 bases at J; junction bases unmatched: 6. The CDR3 has 15 residues. The CDR3 region has the DNA TGTGCCAGCAGCACCCTCACAGGGGCTAACTATGGCTACACCTTC. Translating it yields CASSTLTGANYGYTF.

This clone has just one count. The chain couples TRBV7-9 to TRBJ2-6, with 7 bases identical to TRBD1. CDR1 and CDR2 (germline): SEHNR, FQNEAQ (reference sequence). This CDR3 has 19 residues. V lost 5 bases to trimming and J lost 0 bases; unmatched junction nucleotides: 13. In DNA, the CDR3 is TGTGCCAGCAGCAGGGGACCGGGACAGTCAAGCTCTGGGGCCAACGTCCTGACTTTC. Translated: CASSRGPGQSSSGANVLTF.

The chain uses TRBV15 and TRBJ1-3; tentative D call: TRBD1 (5 bases). Per the germline V gene, CDR1 is LNHNV and CDR2 is YYDKDF (reference sequence). The CDR3 consists of 14 residues. Between the trimmed V and J ends, which lost 5 bases and 0 bases, there was a span of 8 bases. CDR3 coding DNA: TGTGCCACCAGCGTACAGGACTCTGGAAACACCATATATTTT. Translation: CATSVQDSGNTIYF. The full variable domain, completed using reference TRBV15 and TRBJ1-3, is DAMVIQNPRYQVTQFGKPVTLSCSQTLNHNVMYWYQQKSSQAPKLLFHYYDKDFNNEADTPDNFQSRRPNTSFCFLDIRSPGLGDTAMYLCATSVQDSGNTIYFGEGSWLTVV.

V and J are TRBV2 and TRBJ1-4; D possibly corresponds to TRBD1 (5 bases). V gave up 7 bases and J gave up 3 bases, with 9 bases separating them. The CDR3 is 13 amino acids. CDR1 and CDR2 (germline): SNHLY, FYNNEI. This CDR3 is CASIETANEKLFF. In DNA form, the CDR3 reads TGTGCCAGCATTGAGACAGCTAATGAAAAACTGTTTTTT.

This chain uses TRBV29-1 with TRBJ2-2; perhaps TRBD2 as D (5 bases). Germline V gives CDR1 SQVTM, CDR2 ANQGSEA. V was trimmed by 6 bases and J by 3 bases, leaving 14 bases between them. The CDR3 is 14 amino acids. CDR3 sequence (DNA): TGCAGCGTGGGCCGGGATCTTTACACCGGGGAGCTGTTTTTT. It is translated as CSVGRDLYTGELFF.